A single sample gave rise to the 26 T cell receptor beta chains below, sequenced in a study of T cell responses to AZD1222 COVID-19 vaccine. The table came from immunoSEQ multiplex PCR; TCRdb's copy has only in-frame clones and leaves some out. The repertoire holds approximately 85,000 clones, with 70% to 90% as singletons. The source was peripheral blood, collected on day 0 of AZD1222 vaccination. The receptors here all came from an adult in good health.

The CDR3 spells CASSAGRTEAFF. The CDR3 DNA is TGTGCCAGCAGCGCGGGGAGGACTGAAGCTTTCTTT. The V gene is TRBV7-2, the J gene TRBJ1-1; no clear D. This CDR3 is 12 amino acids long. Germline lookup yields CDR1 SGHTA and CDR2 FQGNSA. V gave up 5 bases and J gave up 5 bases, with 9 bases separating them.

The V and J genes are TRBV28 and TRBJ2-3; D possibly corresponds to TRBD2 (5 bases). The CDR3 sequence is 13 residues long. Germline values: CDR1 MDHEN, CDR2 SYDVKM. Trimming stripped 5 bases from V and 4 bases from J, with 10 bases between. The CDR3 DNA sequence: TGTGCCAGCAGTCCCCCAGCGGCAGATACGCAGTATTTT. It translates to CASSPPAADTQYF.

The chain is built from TRBV10-3 and TRBJ1-5; 9 nucleotides line up with TRBD1. Germline V gene lookup returns CDR1 ENHRY and CDR2 SYGVKD. After removal of 3 bases from V and 0 bases from J, the junction contained 6 bases not matched to a gene. The CDR3 runs 17 residues. The CDR3 nucleotides read TGTGCCATCAGTGACACAGGGGGCGTCGATAGCAATCAGCCCCAGCATTTT. Translating gives CAISDTGGVDSNQPQHF.

The chain carries TRBV6-2 or TRBV6-3 and TRBJ2-7; D is perhaps TRBD1 or TRBD2 (5 bases each). The V and J ends lost 2 bases and 4 bases respectively, with 15 bases between them. CDR1 MNHEY and CDR2 SVGEGT come from the germline V gene. The CDR3 consists of 15 residues. CDR3 sequence (DNA): TGTGCCAGCAGTTACGGGACCCCGGTCCCTTACGAGCAGTACTTC. Translation gives CASSYGTPVPYEQYF.

The chain has TRBV29-1 and TRBJ2-1; D unresolved. V lost 5 bases to trimming and J lost 5 bases, with 10 bases between them. The germline V gene encodes CDR1 SQVTM and CDR2 ANQGSEA. This CDR3 is 12 amino acids long. CDR3 DNA: TGCAGCGTTCGGTACAGTCACAATGAGCAGTTCTTC. It specifies CSVRYSHNEQFF.

J is TRBJ2-7 and V is TRBV7-9; D is tentatively TRBD1 or TRBD2 (5 bases each). The CDR3 covers 14 residues. Germline V gene data show CDR1 as SEHNR and CDR2 as FQNEAQ (reference sequence). V was trimmed by 5 bases and J by 13 bases, leaving 24 bases between them. The CDR3 region is CASSPPGPRQGVYF. CDR3 in DNA: TGTGCCAGCAGCCCTCCGGGACCCCGGCAGGGAGTCTACTTC.

This clone occurred a few times. The chain carries TRBV6-2 or TRBV6-3 and TRBJ1-6; 7 nucleotides align to TRBD1. The V and J ends lost 2 bases and 10 bases, in that order; junction bases with no gene match: 5. This CDR3 region has 14 residues. The V gene's germline CDR1 is MNHEY and CDR2 SVGEGT. The CDR3 region is CASSYVTGMSPLHF. CDR3 coding DNA: TGTGCCAGCAGTTACGTGACAGGGATGTCACCCCTCCACTTT.

This chain uses TRBV9 with TRBJ1-6; the match to TRBD1 covers 7 bases. The CDR3 is made up of 16 amino acids. Germline trimming cut 0 bases from V and 8 bases from J; bases unmatched to any gene: 8. CDR1 and CDR2 (germline): SGDLS, YYNGEE. The CDR3 loop reads CASSVAGGTDYSPLHF. CDR3 coding DNA: TGTGCCAGCAGCGTAGCTGGCGGGACAGACTATTCACCCCTCCACTTT.

The chain carries TRBV5-1 and TRBJ2-3, with D tentatively TRBD2 (5 bases). CDR3 size: 14 residues. Germline CDR1 SGHRS, CDR2 YFSETQ. The V and J ends lost 5 bases and 3 bases respectively, with 13 bases between them. The CDR3: CASRSSPGTDTQYF. Written as DNA, the CDR3 is TGCGCCAGCAGGTCTAGCCCTGGGACAGATACGCAGTATTTT.

The rearrangement links TRBV2 to TRBJ1-5; 9 positions match TRBD1. This CDR3 comprises 14 residues. Trimming removed 6 bases from V and 5 bases from J; junction bases left unmatched: 5. Germline CDR1 and CDR2: SNHLY and FYNNEI. The CDR3 sequence: CASRTDRGYQPQHF. The CDR3 region has the DNA TGTGCCAGCAGGACGGACAGGGGATATCAGCCCCAGCATTTT.

The chain employs TRBV18 and TRBJ2-2; D call uncertain. CDR1 KGHSH and CDR2 LQKENI come from the germline V gene. This CDR3 is built from 14 residues. V lost 0 bases, J lost 5 bases, and 7 bases lay in between. The DNA for the CDR3 is TGTGCCAGCTCACCACCGGGCCAGACCGGGGAGCTGTTTTTT. Its translation: CASSPPGQTGELFF.

V is TRBV7-9 and J is TRBJ2-3; the match to TRBD2 covers 9 bases. Trimming cost V 7 bases and J 3 bases; bases outside gene matches: 11. CDR3 length: 16 amino acids. Germline CDR1 SEHNR, CDR2 FQNEAQ (reference sequence). The CDR3 DNA follows: TGTGCCAGCATCCCGAGTAGGGCGGGAGGGACAGATACGCAGTATTTT. It specifies CASIPSRAGGTDTQYF.

The chain links TRBV19 to TRBJ1-1, with D possibly matching TRBD1 (6 bases). The germline gives CDR1 LNHDA, CDR2 SQIVND (reference sequence). This CDR3 region has 12 residues. Trimming removed 8 bases at V and 7 bases at J, with 14 bases between. The CDR3 protein is CASGNRALEAFF. The DNA of the CDR3 is TGTGCCAGTGGCAACAGGGCCCTTGAAGCTTTCTTT.

The V and J genes are TRBV11-2 and TRBJ1-6; tentatively, D is TRBD1 (5 bases). The V end was cut by 1 base, the J end by 3 bases, with 10 bases between. The CDR3 totals 16 residues. Germline V lookup: CDR1 SGHAT, CDR2 FQNNGV. The CDR3 sequence is CASSLVAGGYNSPLHF. Here the CDR3 DNA reads TGTGCCAGCAGCTTAGTAGCCGGGGGCTATAATTCACCCCTCCACTTT.

The rearrangement uses TRBV21-1 and TRBJ1-4; the DNA was not compared with TRBD1, the D call given in the table. TRBV21-1 is a pseudogene locus. The CDR3 loop spans 13 amino acids. The CDR3 nucleotides read TGTGCCAGCAGCAAAACAACAGAGGAAAAACTGTTTTTT. It translates to CASSKTTEEKLFF.

This clone was seen a single time. This chain joins TRBV6-5 and TRBJ1-1, with D perhaps matching TRBD1 (5 bases). CDR3 length equals 13 residues. V dropped 6 bases and J dropped 2 bases, with 10 bases sitting between them. In germline, CDR1 is MNHEY, CDR2 SVGAGI. The CDR3 nucleotides are TGTGCCAGCAGGAAAGGGGCCAACACTGAAGCTTTCTTT. It translates to CASRKGANTEAFF.

This clone was observed a handful of times. The chain is built from TRBV2 and TRBJ2-7, with a tentative D call TRBD1 (6 bases). This CDR3 region has 14 residues. Deletions cut 10 bases from V and 4 bases from J, with 20 bases between. Germline CDR1 is SNHLY and CDR2 is FYNNEI. CDR3 region: CAIVRDTHSYEQYF. CDR3 nucleotides: TGTGCCATCGTCCGGGACACCCATTCATACGAGCAGTACTTC.

This clone appeared a single time. This chain links TRBV24-1 with TRBJ2-6; 7 nucleotides line up with TRBD1. The CDR3 runs 14 residues. The germline gives CDR1 KGHDR, CDR2 SFDVKD. Unmatched junction bases numbered 4, after V lost 10 bases and J lost 2 bases. CDR3 amino acids: CATNQGAGANVLTF. In nucleotides, the CDR3 is TGTGCCACTAACCAGGGGGCTGGGGCCAACGTCCTGACTTTC.

The rearrangement joins TRBV6-5 to TRBJ2-1; possibly TRBD2 for D (6 bases). This CDR3 region has 13 residues. Between the trimmed V and J ends, which lost 7 bases and 7 bases, there was a span of 14 bases. Per the germline V gene, CDR1 is MNHEY and CDR2 is SVGAGI. CDR3 protein: CASKETGGNEQFF. The DNA for the CDR3 is TGTGCCAGCAAGGAGACCGGAGGGAATGAGCAGTTCTTC.

This clone has just one count. The chain joins TRBV15 to TRBJ1-4; unclear D gene. The CDR3 runs 15 residues. V lost 0 bases and J 3 bases, leaving 8 bases between the germline ends. Germline V gives CDR1 LNHNV, CDR2 YYDKDF (reference sequence). CDR3 amino acids: CATSRDRQPNEKLFF. Here the CDR3 DNA reads TGTGCCACCAGCAGAGATCGGCAGCCTAATGAAAAACTGTTTTTT.

This clone was detected a few times. The chain uses TRBV28 and TRBJ2-7; D call uncertain. Germline CDR1 is MDHEN and CDR2 is SYDVKM. V was trimmed by 8 bases and J by 0 bases, leaving 5 bases between them. This CDR3 has 11 amino acids. CDR3 amino acids: CASASSYEQYF. CDR3 nucleotide sequence: TGTGCCAGCGCGTCCTCCTACGAGCAGTACTTC.

This clone appeared a single time. The chain is built from TRBV27 and TRBJ1-5, with D unclear. The CDR3 spans 15 residues. Trimming took 5 bases from V and 2 from J, leaving 13 bases between them. Germline assignment: CDR1 MNHEY and CDR2 SMNVEV (reference sequence). CDR3 residues: CASSPTPVGNQPQHF. For the CDR3, the DNA is TGTGCCAGCAGTCCAACCCCTGTAGGCAATCAGCCCCAGCATTTT.

This clone was detected only once. The J gene is TRBJ1-5, the V gene TRBV30; TRBD1 matches at 10 bases. The CDR3 spans 15 residues. Germline V gene sequence: CDR1 GTSNPN, CDR2 SVGIG (reference sequence). The J segment lost 2 bases and the V segment lost 2 bases, leaving 3 bases of the junction unmatched. The CDR3 bases are TGTGCCTGGAGTTTAGGGACAGGGGGCAATCAGCCCCAGCATTTT. It yields the protein CAWSLGTGGNQPQHF.

V gene TRBV6-5 combines with J gene TRBJ1-2, with D possibly TRBD1 on 6 matching bases. Trimming removed 2 bases from V and 4 bases from J, with 14 bases in between. This CDR3 has 15 residues. Germline-derived CDR1 and CDR2 are MNHEY and SVGAGI. CDR3 in DNA: TGTGCCAGCAGTTACCGGGGACAAGGGACCTATGGCTACACCTTC. Translated, it gives CASSYRGQGTYGYTF.

The J gene is TRBJ2-3, the V gene TRBV7-9; no clear D. CDR3 length equals 14 residues. Trimming cost V 5 bases and J 0 bases, with 9 bases left between them. Germline V lookup: CDR1 SEHNR, CDR2 FQNEAQ (reference sequence). CDR3 coding DNA: TGTGCCAGCAGCGGCAGGATTAGCACAGATACGCAGTATTTT. Its protein product is CASSGRISTDTQYF.

The V and J genes are TRBV20-1 and TRBJ1-2; the D is unclear. This CDR3 region has 10 residues. Trimming removed 4 bases at V and 7 bases at J, with 7 bases between. The germline CDR1 and CDR2 sequences are DFQATT and SNEGSKA (reference sequence). CDR3 sequence: CSAMSGGYTF. DNA for the CDR3: TGCAGTGCTATGTCGGGTGGCTACACCTTC.